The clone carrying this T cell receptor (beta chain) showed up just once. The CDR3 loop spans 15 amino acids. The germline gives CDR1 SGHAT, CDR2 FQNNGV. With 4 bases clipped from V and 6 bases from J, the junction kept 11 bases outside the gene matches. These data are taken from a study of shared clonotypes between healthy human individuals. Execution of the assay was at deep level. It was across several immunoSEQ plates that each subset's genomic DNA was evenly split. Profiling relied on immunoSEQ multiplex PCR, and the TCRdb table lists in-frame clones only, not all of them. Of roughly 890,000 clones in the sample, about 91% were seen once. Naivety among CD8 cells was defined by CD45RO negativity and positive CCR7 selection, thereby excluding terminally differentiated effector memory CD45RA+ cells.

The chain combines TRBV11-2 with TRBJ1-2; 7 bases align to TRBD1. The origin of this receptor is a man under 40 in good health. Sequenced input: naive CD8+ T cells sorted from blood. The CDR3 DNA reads TGTGCCAGCAGCTCCGGGACAGCAGCCTTGGATGGCTACACCTTC. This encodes CASSSGTAALDGYTF.